This T cell receptor beta chain was identified in a study of OX40 agonist ivuxolimab in advanced cancers. Trimming removed 4 bases at V and 6 bases at J, with 14 bases between. The CDR3 runs 14 residues. The germline V gene encodes CDR1 SGDLS and CDR2 YYNGEE. The method was immunoSEQ multiplex PCR; TCRdb's version includes in-frame clones alone and lacks a portion of them. The sample carries around 99,000 clones, 80% to 95% recorded once. The material sequenced was CD4+ or CD8+ T cells sorted from blood, taken in a trial of the OX40 agonist ivuxolimab. The clonotype originates from an adult with an advanced solid tumor such as melanoma, head and neck, liver or kidney cancer. The rearrangement links TRBV9 to TRBJ1-3, with D tentatively TRBD1 (5 bases). The CDR3 loop reads CASSPGGSSNTIYF. CDR3 nucleotides: TGTGCCAGCAGCCCCGGGGGAAGCTCAAACACCATATATTTT.